Described below is a single T cell receptor (beta chain) sequence and its context. The repertoire was sequenced with immunoSEQ multiplex PCR; TCRdb's copy has only in-frame clones and lacks some. The table has just over 95,000 clones, around three quarters seen once. The data were obtained in a study of glioma-infiltrating T cells after dendritic cell vaccination. Study context: Three intradermal dendritic cell vaccine injections were given every two weeks.

The CDR3 has 16 amino acids. The junction had 11 bases not matched to a gene; V was cut back by 4 bases and J by 6 bases. The V gene's germline CDR1 is KGHSH and CDR2 LQKENI. The V call is TRBV18, the J call TRBJ2-7; 11 nucleotides match TRBD1. This sample comprised blood, obtained before dendritic cell vaccination. The source of this sequence is a human donor with glioblastoma. The chain's CDR3 is CASSLRPGQGESEQYF. For the CDR3, the DNA is TGTGCCAGCTCACTGAGACCGGGACAGGGGGAATCCGAGCAGTACTTC.